The 25 T cell receptor beta chains in this list originate from one sample, sequenced in a study of CD4+ T cells in melanoma. TCRdb keeps only in-frame clones here, not all; method: immunoSEQ multiplex PCR. The table includes about 20,000 clones, 78% detected once. All receptors come from a human donor with melanoma.

This clone was observed once. V usage is TRBV11-2 and J usage is TRBJ2-7; no firm D call. The length of the CDR3 is 13 residues. From germline, CDR1 is SGHAT and CDR2 FQNNGV. V was pared by 3 bases and J by 2 bases, with 8 bases between. The CDR3 protein is CASSFIAAYEQYF. CDR3 in DNA: TGTGCCAGCAGCTTCATTGCCGCCTACGAGCAGTACTTC.

This chain connects TRBV7-8 to TRBJ2-3; D perhaps matches TRBD2 (5 bases). The V gene's germline CDR1 is SGHVS and CDR2 FQNEAQ. The CDR3 is made up of 13 amino acids. With 7 bases removed from V and 5 bases from J, the gap between germline ends came to 13 bases. DNA for the CDR3: TGTGCCAGCATCCCCGGCGGAGGAGATACGCAGTATTTT. It encodes CASIPGGGDTQYF.

This clone was detected only a few times. J is TRBJ1-2 and V is TRBV10-2, with no clear D. This CDR3 is 13 amino acids long. V was trimmed by 4 bases and J by 0 bases, leaving 6 bases between them. Germline lookup yields CDR1 WSHSY and CDR2 SAAADI. The CDR3 loop is CASSGGANYGYTF. CDR3 bases: TGCGCCAGCAGTGGGGGAGCTAACTATGGCTACACCTTC.

In this sample, this clone turned up a few times. The chain employs TRBV6-5 and TRBJ2-7; 7 bases align to TRBD1. The CDR3 has 12 amino acids. J gave up 2 bases and V 6 bases, and 1 base lay outside the gene matches. Germline-derived CDR1 and CDR2 are MNHEY and SVGAGI. The CDR3 protein is CASSQGAYEQYF. The CDR3, as DNA: TGTGCCAGCAGCCAGGGGGCCTACGAGCAGTACTTC.

J is TRBJ1-1 and V is TRBV2, with D uncertain. With 2 bases removed from V and 7 bases from J, the gap between germline ends came to 8 bases. CDR1 and CDR2 from the germline V gene are SNHLY and FYNNEI. This CDR3 has 12 amino acids. In nucleotides, the CDR3 is TGTGCCAGCAGTGAACTTGGGAGTGAAGCTTTCTTT. It encodes CASSELGSEAFF.

This clone was counted once. The rearrangement joins TRBV2 to TRBJ2-1, with D perhaps matching TRBD1 (6 bases). From germline, CDR1 is SNHLY and CDR2 FYNNEI. Trimming took 7 bases from V and 5 from J, leaving 15 bases between them. The CDR3 is 14 residues long. As DNA, the CDR3 is TGTGCCAGCAAAGTTTCGGGACACCACAATGAGCAGTTCTTC. Protein sequence: CASKVSGHHNEQFF. Full variable domain (rest looked up from reference TRBV2 and TRBJ2-1): EPEVTQTPSHQVTQMGQEVILRCVPISNHLYFYWYRQILGQKVEFLVSFYNNEISEKSEIFDDQFSVERPDGSNFTLKIRSTKLEDSAMYFCASKVSGHHNEQFFGPGTRLTVL.

V usage is TRBV19 and J usage is TRBJ1-5; D might be TRBD1 (5 bases). The CDR3 is 14 residues long. Trimming stripped 4 bases from V and 4 bases from J, with 11 bases between. Germline V gives CDR1 LNHDA, CDR2 SQIVND (reference sequence). The CDR3 nucleotides read TGTGCCAGTAGTAGACAGCCCGAAAATCAGCCCCAGCATTTT. Translation gives CASSRQPENQPQHF. Variable domain in full (rest from reference TRBV19 and TRBJ1-5): DGGITQSPKYLFRKEGQNVTLSCEQNLNHDAMYWYRQDPGQGLRLIYYSQIVNDFQKGDIAEGYSVSREKKESFPLTVTSAQKNPTAFYLCASSRQPENQPQHFGDGTRLSIL.

This clone was seen a single time. The chain employs TRBV6-4 and TRBJ2-1; TRBD2 aligns across 11 bases. The CDR3 length is 16 residues. After removal of 2 bases from V and 4 bases from J, the junction contained 4 bases not matched to a gene. CDR1 and CDR2 from the germline V gene are MRHNA and SNTAGT. The CDR3 coding sequence is TGTGCCAGCAGTGACCAGGGGACTAGCGGTTACAATGAGCAGTTCTTC. It specifies CASSDQGTSGYNEQFF.

The chain links TRBV2 to TRBJ1-2, with 8 nucleotides matching TRBD1. V lost 6 bases to trimming and J lost 7 bases; unmatched junction nucleotides: 1. The CDR3 loop spans 11 amino acids. Germline V gene sequence: CDR1 SNHLY, CDR2 FYNNEI. CDR3 loop: CASSDRGGYTF. The CDR3 region has the DNA TGTGCCAGCAGCGACAGGGGTGGCTACACCTTC.

The gene calls are TRBV9 and TRBJ2-3; 9 bases are shared with TRBD2. Looked up from germline, CDR1 is SGDLS and CDR2 is YYNGEE. V gave up 1 base and J gave up 3 bases; unmatched junction bases: 6. The CDR3 is 16 amino acids. In nucleotides, the CDR3 is TGTGCCAGCAGCGTATATAGCGGGGGCTCTACAGATACGCAGTATTTT. As protein: CASSVYSGGSTDTQYF.

This clone was detected once. The J gene is TRBJ1-2, the V gene TRBV27; 7 bases are a match to TRBD1. CDR3 length: 13 amino acids. V lost 5 bases to trimming and J lost 0 bases; unmatched junction nucleotides: 0. CDR1 and CDR2 (germline): MNHEY, SMNVEV (reference sequence). The CDR3 DNA follows: TGTGCCAGCAGTGACAGGGCTAACTATGGCTACACCTTC. It yields the protein CASSDRANYGYTF.

This clone came up a few times. The chain joins TRBV5-1 to TRBJ2-1, with 9 nucleotides matching TRBD1. CDR1 is SGHRS and CDR2 is YFSETQ in the germline V gene. V was pared by 3 bases and J by 0 bases, with 7 bases of the junction left unmatched. There are 17 residues in the CDR3. Here the CDR3 reads CASSSTGGASSYNEQFF. Here the CDR3 DNA reads TGCGCCAGCAGCTCTACAGGGGGCGCCAGCTCCTACAATGAGCAGTTCTTC.

V is TRBV9 and J is TRBJ1-1; weak D call: TRBD1 (6 bases). CDR3 size: 13 residues. Germline CDR1 SGDLS, CDR2 YYNGEE. The V end was cut by 4 bases, the J end by 1 base, with 8 bases between. CDR3 nucleotides: TGTGCCAGCAGCTGGGGACAGAACACTGAAGCTTTCTTT. Residues: CASSWGQNTEAFF.

The chain has TRBV27 and TRBJ2-5; D is possibly TRBD1 (5 bases). Germline assignment: CDR1 MNHEY and CDR2 SMNVEV (reference sequence). Trimming stripped 3 bases from V and 1 base from J, with 9 bases between. The CDR3 runs 14 residues. The CDR3 sequence: CASSFRAPQETQYF. The CDR3 DNA sequence: TGTGCCAGCAGTTTCAGGGCCCCCCAAGAGACCCAGTACTTC.

This clone was seen more than once but under ten times. This chain uses TRBV7-3 with TRBJ2-1; perhaps D is TRBD1 or TRBD2 (5 bases each). V dropped 2 bases and J dropped 7 bases, with 15 bases sitting between them. Germline-derived CDR1 and CDR2 are SGHTA and FQGTGA. This CDR3 spans 15 amino acids. CDR3 protein: CASSLGASSANEQFF. The CDR3 coding sequence is TGTGCCAGCAGCTTAGGGGCGAGTAGCGCAAATGAGCAGTTCTTC.

The chain is built from TRBV9 and TRBJ2-1; 7 nucleotides match TRBD2. The CDR3 length is 16 residues. V gave up 0 bases and J gave up 7 bases; unmatched junction bases: 10. Per germline, CDR1 SGDLS and CDR2 YYNGEE. CDR3 sequence reads: CASSVGRGGTLNEQFF. The CDR3 DNA reads TGTGCCAGCAGCGTAGGTCGCGGGGGAACTTTGAATGAGCAGTTCTTC.

The V call is TRBV15, the J call TRBJ2-7, with unresolved D. V was trimmed by 5 bases and J by 2 bases, leaving 16 bases between them. The CDR3 is made up of 15 amino acids. Germline V gene sequence: CDR1 LNHNV, CDR2 YYDKDF (reference sequence). CDR3 sequence (DNA): TGTGCCACCAGCGTGCAGAAGGAATCTACCTACGAGCAGTACTTC. Encoded protein: CATSVQKESTYEQYF.

The CDR3 spells CASSCQVTGVRPQHF. CDR3 in DNA: TGTGCCAGCAGCTGTCAGGTGACCGGCGTTAGACCCCAGCATTTT. The V gene is TRBV7-6, the J gene TRBJ1-5; D is uncertain. This CDR3 has 15 residues. The germline V gene encodes CDR1 SGHVS and CDR2 FNYEAQ. The V end was cut by 4 bases, the J end by 10 bases, with 20 bases between.

V gene TRBV7-2 combines with J gene TRBJ2-5; D is uncertain. Germline assignment: CDR1 SGHTA and CDR2 FQGNSA. V dropped 2 bases and J dropped 2 bases, with 12 bases sitting between them. The CDR3 has 15 residues. CDR3 in DNA: TGTGCCAGCAGCTTAAAATATAGCCCTCAAGAGACCCAGTACTTC. It encodes CASSLKYSPQETQYF.

The V call is TRBV6-1, the J call TRBJ1-2; 9 bases are a match to TRBD1. Germline CDR1 is MNHNS and CDR2 is SASEGT. The CDR3 sequence is 17 residues long. The trim removed 4 bases at V and 4 bases at J, leaving 13 bases unmatched. The CDR3 protein is CASSAPGQGLGSYGYTF. In DNA, the CDR3 is TGTGCCAGCAGTGCCCCGGGACAGGGTCTAGGCAGCTATGGCTACACCTTC.

This chain links TRBV7-6 with TRBJ2-1; D unclear. CDR1 and CDR2 (germline): SGHVS, FNYEAQ. The CDR3 sequence is 11 residues long. V lost 2 bases and J lost 6, with 2 bases in between. CDR3 protein: CASSLSNEQFF. CDR3 coding DNA: TGTGCCAGCAGCTTAAGCAATGAGCAGTTCTTC.

The chain uses TRBV9 and TRBJ2-3, with a possible D match to TRBD1 (6 bases). The germline CDR1 and CDR2 sequences are SGDLS and YYNGEE. The CDR3 is made up of 14 amino acids. Between the trimmed V and J ends, which lost 0 bases and 2 bases, there was a span of 7 bases. CDR3 in amino acids: CASSVEGDTDTQYF. For the CDR3, the DNA is TGTGCCAGCAGCGTAGAGGGGGACACAGATACGCAGTATTTT.

The CDR3: CASSSTGGYGYTF. The CDR3 coding sequence is TGCGCCAGCAGCTCCACAGGCGGCTATGGCTACACCTTC. This sequence joins TRBV5-1 and TRBJ1-2, with D possibly TRBD1 on 5 matching bases. CDR1 and CDR2 (germline): SGHRS, YFSETQ. This CDR3 comprises 13 residues. V shed 3 bases and J shed 4 bases, with 10 bases lying between them. Drawing the rest from reference TRBV5-1 and TRBJ1-2, the complete variable domain is KAGVTQTPRYLIKTRGQQVTLSCSPISGHRSVSWYQQTPGQGLQFLFEYFSETQRNKGNFPGRFSGRQFSNSRSEMNVSTLELGDSALYLCASSSTGGYGYTFGSGTRLTVV.

This clone has only one observation. The chain joins TRBV7-2 to TRBJ2-3; D possibly uses TRBD1 or TRBD2 (6 bases each). There are 15 residues in the CDR3. CDR1 SGHTA and CDR2 FQGNSA come from the germline V gene. Trimming shortened V by 2 bases and J by 6 bases, and 15 bases separated the two germline ends. The CDR3 coding sequence is TGTGCCAGCAGCTTAAGGGGGGTAAGCAGGGATACGCAGTATTTT. It yields the protein CASSLRGVSRDTQYF.

This clone showed up just a few times. V and J are TRBV11-2 and TRBJ2-2; 7 nucleotides agree with TRBD1. Looked up from germline, CDR1 is SGHAT and CDR2 is FQNNGV. After removal of 4 bases from V and 5 bases from J, the junction contained 10 bases not matched to a gene. The CDR3 runs to 16 residues. CDR3 in amino acids: CASSSAPDRQTGELFF. The DNA of the CDR3 is TGTGCCAGCAGCTCCGCCCCGGACAGGCAGACCGGGGAGCTGTTTTTT.